This T cell receptor (beta chain) was captured by sequencing in a study of metastatic and nonmetastatic thyroid tumors (dated by TCRdb to the early 2020s). A note on the overall study: Repertoires were compared across peripheral blood and tumor or nodule tissue samples from malignant and benign thyroid patients.

This clone appeared many times. Its antigen remains undetermined. Base qualities were left out, and no much larger clone turns up one base away. None of the patients had been given any treatment before thyroid surgery. Patient clinical samples collected from about 2011 to 2018 were retrospectively analysed using T-cell receptor beta sequencing. As encoded in the germline V gene (reference sequence), CDR1 is LGHDT while CDR2 is YNNKEL. V was cut back by 4 bases and J by 4 bases, leaving a gap of 10 bases between them. Reading from cysteine to phenylalanine, the CDR3 counts 13 amino acids. The kept DNA is CDR3 alone, 39 bases in frame from the first base. Libraries were constructed by PCR. Reads for this sample came from an Illumina HiSeq 4000. High-throughput sequencing was used to profile the TCR beta-chain CDR3 region of each patient. For the original study's pipeline: CDR3 differences across clinicopathological groups were used to build a classifier for discriminating distant-metastatic papillary thyroid cancer patients. To measure repertoire diversity the researchers used the Shannon index, while the Morisita-Horn index served to gauge how similar the tumor and blood repertoires were. The public reads were reprocessed in TCRdb via fastp at Q25 and MiXCR, keeping in-frame beta chains. These V and J calls derive from TCRdb rather than the authors' analysis. This sample is represented by tens of thousands of clones; about 4% of them were singletons. Roughly 23% of the sample rests with the top ten.

The paper as a whole reports these results and caveats: In both blood and tumor samples, malignant tumors were reported to have significantly higher TCR beta diversity than benign nodules.

Specimen: blood. This clonotype originated in a female donor with papillary thyroid cancer or a benign thyroid nodule (not recorded which). Some clones in this sample may be carry-over from other donors' samples. The chain is encoded by TRBV3-1 joined to TRBJ2-5, with the D gene not confidently named. This receptor carries the CDR3 CASSPSVGETQYF. The base sequence is TGTGCCAGCAGCCCCAGCGTAGGAGAGACCCAGTACTTC.